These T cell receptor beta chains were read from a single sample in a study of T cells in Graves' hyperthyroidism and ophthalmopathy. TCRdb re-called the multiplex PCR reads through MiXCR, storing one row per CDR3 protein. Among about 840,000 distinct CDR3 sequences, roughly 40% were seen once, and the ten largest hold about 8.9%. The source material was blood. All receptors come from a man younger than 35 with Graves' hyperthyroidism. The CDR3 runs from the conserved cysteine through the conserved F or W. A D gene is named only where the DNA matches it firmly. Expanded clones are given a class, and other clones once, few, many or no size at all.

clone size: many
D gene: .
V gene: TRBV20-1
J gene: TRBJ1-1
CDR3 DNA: TGCAGTGAGGCGGGAGAAGAGAACACTGAAGCTTTCTTT
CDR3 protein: CSEAGEENTEAFF

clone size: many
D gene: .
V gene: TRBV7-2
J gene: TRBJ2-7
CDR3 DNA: TGTGCCAGCAGCTTGTGGGCGGGCTACGAGCAGTACTTC
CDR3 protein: CASSLWAGYEQYF

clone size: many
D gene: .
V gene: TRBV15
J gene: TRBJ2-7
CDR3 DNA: TGTGCCACCAGCAGAGAATTGCCGTCCTCCTACGAGCAGTACTTC
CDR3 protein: CATSRELPSSYEQYF

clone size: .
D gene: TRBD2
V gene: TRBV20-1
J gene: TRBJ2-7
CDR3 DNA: TGCAGTGCTCCTCGGGCGGCGGGAGATCGCTACGAGCAGTACTTC
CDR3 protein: CSAPRAAGDRYEQYF

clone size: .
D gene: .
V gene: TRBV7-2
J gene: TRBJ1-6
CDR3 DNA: TGTGCCTCACAGAGGGACGAGAATTCACCCCTCCACTTT
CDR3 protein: CASQRDENSPLHF

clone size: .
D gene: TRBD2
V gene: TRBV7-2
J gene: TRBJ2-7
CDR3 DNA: TGTGCCAGCAGCTTTCCGGGACTAGGGCTATACGAGCAGTACTTC
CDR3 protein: CASSFPGLGLYEQYF

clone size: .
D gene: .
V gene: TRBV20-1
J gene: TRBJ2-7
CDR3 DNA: TGCAGTGCTATCTCCCGGACAGGGAGGGACGAGCAGTACTTC
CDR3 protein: CSAISRTGRDEQYF

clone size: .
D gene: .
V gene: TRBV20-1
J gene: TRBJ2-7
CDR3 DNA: TGCAGTGCTCGCCGCATTGATGTCTACGAGCAGTACTTC
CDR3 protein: CSARRIDVYEQYF

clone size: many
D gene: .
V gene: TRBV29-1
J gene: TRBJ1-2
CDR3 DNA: TGCAGCGTTGAAGTTGGGCGGACGATTAAGGACTATGGCTACACCTTC
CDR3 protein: CSVEVGRTIKDYGYTF

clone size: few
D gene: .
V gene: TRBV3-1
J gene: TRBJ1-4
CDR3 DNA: TGTGCCAGCAGCGCACGAACTTCGGGGTGGAGTGAAAAACTGTTTTTT
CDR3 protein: CASSARTSGWSEKLFF

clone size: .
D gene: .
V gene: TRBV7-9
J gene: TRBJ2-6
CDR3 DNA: TGTGCCAGCAGCTTCCCAGGGGTGTCTGGGGCCAACGTCCTGACTTTC
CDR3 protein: CASSFPGVSGANVLTF

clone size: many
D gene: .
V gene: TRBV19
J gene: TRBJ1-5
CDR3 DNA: TGTGCCAGTAGCCCGGACCTGATGTTGAAGCCCCAGCATTTT
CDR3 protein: CASSPDLMLKPQHF

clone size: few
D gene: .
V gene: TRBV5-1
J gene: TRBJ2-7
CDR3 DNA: TGCGCCAGCAGCTTTTTAGCTCCCTACGAGCAGTACTTC
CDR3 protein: CASSFLAPYEQYF

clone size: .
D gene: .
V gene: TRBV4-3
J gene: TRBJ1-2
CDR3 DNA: TGCGCCAGCAGCCAGTGGGGAGAGTCCTATGGCTACACCTTC
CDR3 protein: CASSQWGESYGYTF

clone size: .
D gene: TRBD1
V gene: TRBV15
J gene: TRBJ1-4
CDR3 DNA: TGTGCCACCAGCTTCTCGACAGGGGGCGCGGATGAAAAACTGTTTTTT
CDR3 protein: CATSFSTGGADEKLFF

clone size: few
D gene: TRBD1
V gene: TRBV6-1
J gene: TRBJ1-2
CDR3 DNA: TGTGCCAGCAGTGAAGGGGACAGGGTGGGCTACACCTTC
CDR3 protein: CASSEGDRVGYTF

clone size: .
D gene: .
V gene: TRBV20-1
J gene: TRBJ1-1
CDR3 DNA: TGCAGTGGAATGACAGAAATGAACACTGAAGCTTTCTTT
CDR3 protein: CSGMTEMNTEAFF

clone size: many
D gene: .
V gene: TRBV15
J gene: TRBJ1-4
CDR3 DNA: TGTGCCACCAGCAGGAAAGAAAAACTGTTTTTT
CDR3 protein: CATSRKEKLFF

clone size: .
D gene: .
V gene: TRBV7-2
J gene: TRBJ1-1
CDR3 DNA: TGTGCCAGCAGCTTATTTGCCGGTGAAGCTTTCTTT
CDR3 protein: CASSLFAGEAFF

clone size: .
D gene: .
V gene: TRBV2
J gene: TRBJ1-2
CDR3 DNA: TGTGCCAGCAGTCGACAGCCTTACGGCTACACCTTC
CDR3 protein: CASSRQPYGYTF

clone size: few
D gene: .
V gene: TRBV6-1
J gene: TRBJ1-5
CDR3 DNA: TGTGCCAGCAGTGAGGCTGGACAGTATAGCAATCAGCCCCAGCATTTT
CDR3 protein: CASSEAGQYSNQPQHF

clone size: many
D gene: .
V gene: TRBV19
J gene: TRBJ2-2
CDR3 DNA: TGTGCCAGTAGTGGGCCAAACACCGGGGAGCTGTTTTTT
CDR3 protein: CASSGPNTGELFF